This T cell receptor (beta chain) originates from a study of blood T cell repertoires in COVID-19. Study details: Some COVID-19 samples were acute and others convalescent; all came from the United States, Italy and Spain. Nucleic acid was either cDNA or gDNA, and it came from T cells, B-cell-depleted T cells, or PBMCs.

Per the authors' pipeline: The authors estimated nucleated cell counts from reference gene primer amplification. Here immunoSEQ multiplex PCR was the method, and the copy in TCRdb shows in-frame clones only, minus some. V, J and clone size reflect that table, while D and trimming were determined from the DNA. The sample includes about 39,000 clones, approximately 89% of them seen just once. The receptor was isolated from a man in his forties or fifties with active COVID-19. Sequenced input: peripheral blood.

The CDR3 is CASSRTTTSKQDTQYF. The CDR3 DNA sequence: TGTGCCAGCAGCCGGACTACTACTAGCAAACAAGATACGCAGTATTTT. This chain connects TRBV5-6 to TRBJ2-3, with D possibly matching TRBD2 (6 bases). This CDR3 comprises 16 residues. The germline V gene has CDR1 SGHDT and CDR2 YYEEEE. Trimming stripped 4 bases from V and 5 bases from J, with 20 bases between.